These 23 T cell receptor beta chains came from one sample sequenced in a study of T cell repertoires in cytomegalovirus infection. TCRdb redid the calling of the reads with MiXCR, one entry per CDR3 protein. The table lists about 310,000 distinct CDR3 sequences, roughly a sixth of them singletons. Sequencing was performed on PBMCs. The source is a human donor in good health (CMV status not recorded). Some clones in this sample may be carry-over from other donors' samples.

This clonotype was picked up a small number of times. CDR3 amino acids: CASRRDRGPYSGELFF. The CDR3 region has the DNA TGTGCCAGCAGGCGGGACAGGGGACCATATTCCGGGGAGCTGTTTTTT. This chain links TRBV12-3 or TRBV12-4 with TRBJ2-2, with TRBD1 matching 10 bases. J lost 6 bases, V lost 6 bases, and 10 bases had no gene match. This CDR3 region has 16 residues.

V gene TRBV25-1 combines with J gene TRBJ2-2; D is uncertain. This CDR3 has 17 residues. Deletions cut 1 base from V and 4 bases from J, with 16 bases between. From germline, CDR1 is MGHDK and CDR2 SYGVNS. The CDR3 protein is CASSEFFSGRGTGELFF. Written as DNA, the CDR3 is TGTGCCAGCAGTGAATTTTTTTCGGGCCGTGGCACCGGGGAGCTGTTTTTT.

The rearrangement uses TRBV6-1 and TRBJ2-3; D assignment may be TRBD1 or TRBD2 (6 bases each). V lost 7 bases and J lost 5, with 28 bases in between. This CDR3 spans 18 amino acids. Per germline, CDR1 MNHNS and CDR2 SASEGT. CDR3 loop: CASTLGGQITFLRDTQYF. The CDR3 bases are TGTGCCAGCACCCTGGGGGGCCAGATAACATTTTTAAGAGATACGCAGTATTTT.

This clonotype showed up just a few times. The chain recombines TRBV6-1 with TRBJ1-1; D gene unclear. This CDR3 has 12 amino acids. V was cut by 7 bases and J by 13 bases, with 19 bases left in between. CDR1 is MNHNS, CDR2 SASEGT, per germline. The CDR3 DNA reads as TGTGCCAGCACCCGGGAGGGTACAGTCGGTTTCTTT. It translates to CASTREGTVGFF.

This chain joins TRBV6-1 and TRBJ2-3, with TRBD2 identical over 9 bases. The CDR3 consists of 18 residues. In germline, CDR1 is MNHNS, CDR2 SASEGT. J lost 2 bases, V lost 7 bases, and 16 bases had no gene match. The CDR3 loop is CASTPHQARGGTTDTQYF. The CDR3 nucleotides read TGTGCCAGCACCCCTCATCAGGCGCGGGGGGGGACCACAGATACGCAGTATTTT.

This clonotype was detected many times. The CDR3 sequence: CASRPDRNYGYTF. In DNA, the CDR3 is TGTGCCAGCAGGCCGGACAGGAACTATGGCTACACCTTC. V is TRBV6-1 and J is TRBJ1-2; 7 bases fit TRBD1. This CDR3 is built from 13 residues. J lost 2 bases, V lost 6 bases, and 3 bases had no gene match. Per the germline V gene, CDR1 is MNHNS and CDR2 is SASEGT.

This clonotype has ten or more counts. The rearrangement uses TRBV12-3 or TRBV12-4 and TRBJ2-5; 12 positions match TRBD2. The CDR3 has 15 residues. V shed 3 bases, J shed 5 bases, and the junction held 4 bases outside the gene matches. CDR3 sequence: CASSLGLAGLETQYF. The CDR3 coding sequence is TGTGCCAGCAGTTTGGGACTAGCGGGCTTGGAGACCCAGTACTTC.

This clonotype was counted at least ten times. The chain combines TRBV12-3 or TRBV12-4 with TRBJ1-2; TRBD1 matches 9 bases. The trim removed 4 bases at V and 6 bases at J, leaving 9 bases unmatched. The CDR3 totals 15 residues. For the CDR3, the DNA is TGTGCCAGCAGTTCCCCAAGGGACAGGGAAAATGGCTACACCTTC. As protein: CASSSPRDRENGYTF.

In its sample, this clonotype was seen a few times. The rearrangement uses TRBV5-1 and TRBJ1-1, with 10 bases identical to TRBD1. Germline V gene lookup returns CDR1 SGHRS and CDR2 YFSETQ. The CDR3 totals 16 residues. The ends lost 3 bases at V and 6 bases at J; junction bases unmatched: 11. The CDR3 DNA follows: TGCGCCAGCAGCTCCCAGGACCGGGACAGGGGCGCTGAAGCTTTCTTT. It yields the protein CASSSQDRDRGAEAFF.

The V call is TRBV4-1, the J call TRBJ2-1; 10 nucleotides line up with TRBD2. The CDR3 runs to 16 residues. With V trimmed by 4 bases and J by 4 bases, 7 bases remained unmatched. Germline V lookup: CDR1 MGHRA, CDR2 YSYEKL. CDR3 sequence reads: CASSRQTSGEYNEQFF. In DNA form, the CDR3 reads TGCGCCAGCAGCCGCCAAACTAGCGGGGAATACAATGAGCAGTTCTTC.

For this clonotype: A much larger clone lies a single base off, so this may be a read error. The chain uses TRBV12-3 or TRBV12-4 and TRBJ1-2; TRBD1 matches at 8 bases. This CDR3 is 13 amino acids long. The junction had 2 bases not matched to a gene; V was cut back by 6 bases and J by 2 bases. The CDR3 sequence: CASSYRGNYGYTF. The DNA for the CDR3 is TGTGCCAGCAGCTACAGGGGGAACTATGGCTACACCTTC.

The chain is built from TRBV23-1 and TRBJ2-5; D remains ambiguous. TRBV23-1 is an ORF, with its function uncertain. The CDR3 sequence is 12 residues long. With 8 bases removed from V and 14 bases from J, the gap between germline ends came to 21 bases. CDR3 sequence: CASFGYPLICYF. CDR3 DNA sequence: TGCGCCAGCTTTGGGTATCCCCTGATTTGTTACTTC.

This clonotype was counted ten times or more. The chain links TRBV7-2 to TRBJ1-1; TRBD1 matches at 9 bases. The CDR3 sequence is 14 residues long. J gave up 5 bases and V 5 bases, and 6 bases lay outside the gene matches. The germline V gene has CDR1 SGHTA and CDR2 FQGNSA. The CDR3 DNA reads TGTGCCAGCAGCGAACAGGGGGCGCGGACTGAAGCTTTCTTT. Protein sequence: CASSEQGARTEAFF.

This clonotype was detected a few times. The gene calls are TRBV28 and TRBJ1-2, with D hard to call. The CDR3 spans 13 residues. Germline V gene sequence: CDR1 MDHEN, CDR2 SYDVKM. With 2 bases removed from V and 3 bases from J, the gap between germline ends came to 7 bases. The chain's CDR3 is CASSLNPDYGYTF. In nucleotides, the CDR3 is TGTGCCAGCAGTTTAAACCCGGACTATGGCTACACCTTC.

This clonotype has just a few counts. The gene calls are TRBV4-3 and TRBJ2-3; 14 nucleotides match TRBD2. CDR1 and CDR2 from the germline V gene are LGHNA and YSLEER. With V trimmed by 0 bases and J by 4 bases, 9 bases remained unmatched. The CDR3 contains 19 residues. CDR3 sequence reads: CASSQDGPTSGGAADTQYF. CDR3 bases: TGCGCCAGCAGCCAAGATGGGCCGACTAGCGGGGGGGCAGCAGATACGCAGTATTTT.

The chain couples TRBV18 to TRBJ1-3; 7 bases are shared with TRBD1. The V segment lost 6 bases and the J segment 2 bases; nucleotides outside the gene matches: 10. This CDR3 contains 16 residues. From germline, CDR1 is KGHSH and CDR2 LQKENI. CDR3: CASSREGGATGNTIYF. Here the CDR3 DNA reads TGTGCCAGCTCCCGGGAAGGGGGCGCGACTGGAAACACCATATATTTT.

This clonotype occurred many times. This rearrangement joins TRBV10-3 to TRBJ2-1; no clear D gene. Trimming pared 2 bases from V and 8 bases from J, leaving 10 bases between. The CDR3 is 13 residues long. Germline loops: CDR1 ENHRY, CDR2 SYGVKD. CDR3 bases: TGTGCCATCAGTGAGCCGAATGGCGATGAGCAGTTCTTC. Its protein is CAISEPNGDEQFF.

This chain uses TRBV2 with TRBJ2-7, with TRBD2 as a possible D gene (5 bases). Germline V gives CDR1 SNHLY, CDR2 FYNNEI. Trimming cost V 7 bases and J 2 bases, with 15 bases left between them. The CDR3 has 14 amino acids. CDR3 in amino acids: CASKEEQLTYEQYF. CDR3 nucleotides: TGTGCCAGCAAGGAGGAGCAGCTCACCTACGAGCAGTACTTC.

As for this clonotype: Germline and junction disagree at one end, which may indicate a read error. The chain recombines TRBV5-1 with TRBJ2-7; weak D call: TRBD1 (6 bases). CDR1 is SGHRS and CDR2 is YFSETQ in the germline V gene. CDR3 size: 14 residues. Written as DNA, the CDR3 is TGCGCCAGCAGCTTGGGGACAGTCTCCGACGAGCAGTACTTC. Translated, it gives CASSLGTVSDEQYF.

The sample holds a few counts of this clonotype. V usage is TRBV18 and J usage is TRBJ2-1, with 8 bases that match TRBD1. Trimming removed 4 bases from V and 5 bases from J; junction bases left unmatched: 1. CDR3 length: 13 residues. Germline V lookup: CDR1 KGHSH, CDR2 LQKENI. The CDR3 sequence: CASSQGQDNEQFF. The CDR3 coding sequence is TGTGCCAGCTCACAGGGACAGGACAATGAGCAGTTCTTC.

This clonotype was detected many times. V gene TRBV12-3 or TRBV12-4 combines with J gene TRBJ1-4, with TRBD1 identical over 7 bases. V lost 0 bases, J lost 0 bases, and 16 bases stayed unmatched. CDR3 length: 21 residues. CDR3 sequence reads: CASSLAFYRWDSSSTNEKLFF. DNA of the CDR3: TGTGCCAGCAGTTTAGCGTTTTATCGATGGGACAGTTCTTCAACTAATGAAAAACTGTTTTTT.

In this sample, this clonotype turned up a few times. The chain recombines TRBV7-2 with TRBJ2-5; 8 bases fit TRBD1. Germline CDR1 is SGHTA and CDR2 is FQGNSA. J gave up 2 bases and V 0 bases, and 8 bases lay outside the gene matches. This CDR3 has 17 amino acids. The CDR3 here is CASSLALGQARQETQYF. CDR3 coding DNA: TGTGCCAGCAGCTTAGCGTTGGGACAGGCTAGACAAGAGACCCAGTACTTC.

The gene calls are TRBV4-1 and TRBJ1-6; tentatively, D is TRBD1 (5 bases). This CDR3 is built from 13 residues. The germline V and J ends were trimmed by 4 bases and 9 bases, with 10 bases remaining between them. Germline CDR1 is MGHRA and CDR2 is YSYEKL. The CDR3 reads CASSPPRGSPLHF. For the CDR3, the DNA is TGCGCCAGCAGCCCCCCTAGGGGTTCACCCCTCCACTTT.